This T cell receptor beta chain emerged from a study of cytomegalovirus exposure and HLA in healthy donors. Remarks on this clone: Its matching antigen is unknown.

Trimming took 0 bases from V and 7 from J, leaving 13 bases between them. The CDR3 runs 15 residues. Germline CDR1 and CDR2: SGHKS and YYEKEE (reference sequence). General study results and limits: The authors considered a cluster of highly shared sequence variants likely to be a sequencing artifact.

The PCR employed 60 Vbeta primers together with 13 Jbeta primers. TCRdb's table, derived via immunoSEQ multiplex PCR, lists solely in-frame clones and lacks some. The data show about 120,000 clones, 80% seen once. The specimen sequenced was PBMCs. This rearrangement joins TRBV5-5 to TRBJ1-4; D is uncertain. This TCR came from a female donor in good health and CMV-seropositive. This chain's CDR3 is CASSLGPGLGEKLFF. CDR3 in DNA: TGTGCCAGCAGCTTGGGCCCGGGGTTAGGTGAAAAACTGTTTTTT.